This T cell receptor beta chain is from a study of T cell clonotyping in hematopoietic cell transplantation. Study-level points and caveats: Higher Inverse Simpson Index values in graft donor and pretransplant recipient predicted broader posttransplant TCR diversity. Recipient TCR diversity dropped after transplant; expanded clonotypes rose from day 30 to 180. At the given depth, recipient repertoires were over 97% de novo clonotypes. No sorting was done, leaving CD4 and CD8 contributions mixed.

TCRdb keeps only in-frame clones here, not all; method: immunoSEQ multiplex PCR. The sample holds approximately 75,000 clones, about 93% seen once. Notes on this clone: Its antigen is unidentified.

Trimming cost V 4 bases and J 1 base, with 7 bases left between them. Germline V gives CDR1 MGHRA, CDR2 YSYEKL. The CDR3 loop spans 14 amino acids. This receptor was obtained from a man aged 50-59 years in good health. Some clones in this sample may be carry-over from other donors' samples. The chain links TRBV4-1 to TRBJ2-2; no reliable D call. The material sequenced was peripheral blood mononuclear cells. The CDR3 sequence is CASSPYMNTGELFF. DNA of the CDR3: TGCGCCAGCAGCCCTTACATGAACACCGGGGAGCTGTTTTTT.